This T cell receptor (beta chain) was sequenced in a study of Graves' ophthalmopathy and Graves' hyperthyroidism. The CDR3 is 16 amino acids. V lost 2 bases and J 5 bases, leaving 15 bases between the germline ends. The germline gives CDR1 SGHAT, CDR2 FQNNGV. Transcripts of RNA were the source for amplifying TCR beta CDR3 regions. HTBI primers were employed in first-round RT-PCR, then a second-round multiplex PCR followed. Using its own MiXCR run on the multiplex PCR reads, TCRdb lists one record per CDR3 protein. Of about 620,000 distinct CDR3 sequences detected, over 20% appear once; the ten largest clones hold more than 5.5%.

The TCR sequence derives from a woman aged 18-30 years with stable Graves' hyperthyroidism. Some clones in this sample may be carry-over from other donors' samples. The specimen was peripheral blood. The chain joins TRBV11-2 to TRBJ2-2; the D gene could be TRBD1 or TRBD2 (5 bases each). This chain's CDR3 is CASSLMGPPGTGELFF. CDR3 in DNA: TGTGCCAGCAGCTTAATGGGACCCCCCGGGACCGGGGAGCTGTTTTTT.